The 5 T cell receptor beta chains below all came from one sample that was sequenced in a study of blood T cell repertoires in COVID-19. Method: immunoSEQ multiplex PCR; TCRdb's copy keeps in-frame clones and lacks some. The sample has around 200,000 clones, 80% to 90% seen once. The sequencing input was peripheral blood. Receptor source: a human donor with active or convalescent COVID-19. The donor label of this sample is uncertain.

The rearrangement links TRBV5-4 to TRBJ2-3, with 11 nucleotides matching TRBD2. The CDR3 has 18 residues. J gave up 11 bases and V 0 bases, and 17 bases lay outside the gene matches. Germline lookup yields CDR1 SGHNT and CDR2 YYREEE (reference sequence). CDR3 sequence: CASSLDPTSGIWKDRQYF. Here the CDR3 DNA reads TGTGCCAGCAGCTTGGATCCGACTAGCGGGATCTGGAAGGACCGGCAGTATTTT.

This clone is a singleton in its sample. This chain joins TRBV5-4 and TRBJ2-2; D perhaps matches TRBD1 (6 bases). The CDR3 runs 17 residues. Trimming took 1 base from V and 4 from J, leaving 17 bases between them. The V gene's germline CDR1 is SGHNT and CDR2 YYREEE (reference sequence). CDR3 residues: CASSLIGGGQRTGELFF. The CDR3 nucleotides are TGTGCCAGCAGCTTGATAGGTGGTGGACAGCGCACCGGGGAGCTGTTTTTT.

The genes are TRBV2 and TRBJ2-5, with D possibly being TRBD2 (5 bases). CDR1 SNHLY and CDR2 FYNNEI come from the germline V gene. The CDR3 is made up of 14 amino acids. V was trimmed by 6 bases and J by 5 bases, leaving 16 bases between them. The DNA for the CDR3 is TGTGCCAGCAGCCCGTTGAGCGGAAGGGAGACCCAGTACTTC. Amino acids: CASSPLSGRETQYF.

The table lists this clone with a count of one. This sequence joins TRBV5-1 and TRBJ2-3, with D perhaps TRBD1 (6 bases). CDR3 length equals 15 residues. Germline values: CDR1 SGHRS, CDR2 YFSETQ. V shed 0 bases and J shed 3 bases, with 11 bases lying between them. CDR3 DNA: TGCGCCAGCAGCTTGGGGGCAGGGGCGACAGATACGCAGTATTTT. As protein: CASSLGAGATDTQYF.

The chain uses TRBV5-4 and TRBJ1-1, with D possibly TRBD1 on 5 matching bases. The CDR3 extends over 14 amino acids. The V end was cut by 4 bases, the J end by 5 bases, with 15 bases between. Germline CDR1 reads SGHNT; CDR2 reads YYREEE (reference sequence). Here the CDR3 DNA reads TGTGCCAGCAGCCGCGCCGGGGGAAATACTGAAGCTTTCTTT. It codes for CASSRAGGNTEAFF.